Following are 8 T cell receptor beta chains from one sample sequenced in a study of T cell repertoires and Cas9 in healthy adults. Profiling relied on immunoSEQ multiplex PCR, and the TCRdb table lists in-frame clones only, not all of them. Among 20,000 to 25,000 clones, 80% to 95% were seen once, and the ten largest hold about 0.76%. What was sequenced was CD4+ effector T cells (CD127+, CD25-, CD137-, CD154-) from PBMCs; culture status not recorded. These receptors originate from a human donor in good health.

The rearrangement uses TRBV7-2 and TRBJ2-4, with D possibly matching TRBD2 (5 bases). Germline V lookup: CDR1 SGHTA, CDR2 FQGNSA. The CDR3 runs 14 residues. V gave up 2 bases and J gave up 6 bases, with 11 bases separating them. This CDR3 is CASSLTGSGNIQYF. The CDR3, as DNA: TGTGCCAGCAGCTTAACCGGAAGCGGAAACATTCAGTACTTC.

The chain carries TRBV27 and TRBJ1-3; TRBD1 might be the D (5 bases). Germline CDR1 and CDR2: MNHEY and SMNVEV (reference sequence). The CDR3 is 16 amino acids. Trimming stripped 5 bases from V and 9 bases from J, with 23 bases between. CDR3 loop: CASSPFSRQGRATIYF. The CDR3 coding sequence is TGTGCCAGCAGTCCCTTTAGTCGGCAGGGACGCGCCACCATATATTTT.

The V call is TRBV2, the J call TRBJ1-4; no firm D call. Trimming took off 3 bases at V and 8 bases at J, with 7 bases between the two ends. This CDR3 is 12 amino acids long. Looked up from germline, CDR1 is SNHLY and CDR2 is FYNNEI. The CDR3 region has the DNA TGTGCCAGCAGTGACCCAGCGGAAAAACTGTTTTTT. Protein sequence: CASSDPAEKLFF. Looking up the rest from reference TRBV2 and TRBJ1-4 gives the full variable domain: EPEVTQTPSHQVTQMGQEVILRCVPISNHLYFYWYRQILGQKVEFLVSFYNNEISEKSEIFDDQFSVERPDGSNFTLKIRSTKLEDSAMYFCASSDPAEKLFFGSGTQLSVL.

CDR3 residues: CASSPKRGFSYEQYF. Here the CDR3 DNA reads TGTGCCAGCAGCCCGAAGCGGGGATTTTCCTACGAGCAGTACTTC. This chain connects TRBV7-2 to TRBJ2-7; 7 bases fit TRBD2. The CDR3 is made up of 15 amino acids. V lost 5 bases, J lost 1 base, and 8 bases stayed unmatched. Germline-derived CDR1 and CDR2 are SGHTA and FQGNSA. Using reference TRBV7-2 and TRBJ2-7 for the parts outside the CDR3, the full variable domain is GAGVSQSPSNKVTEKGKDVELRCDPISGHTALYWYRQSLGQGLEFLIYFQGNSAPDKSGLPSDRFSAERTGGSVSTLTIQRTQQEDSAVYLCASSPKRGFSYEQYFGPGTRLTVT.

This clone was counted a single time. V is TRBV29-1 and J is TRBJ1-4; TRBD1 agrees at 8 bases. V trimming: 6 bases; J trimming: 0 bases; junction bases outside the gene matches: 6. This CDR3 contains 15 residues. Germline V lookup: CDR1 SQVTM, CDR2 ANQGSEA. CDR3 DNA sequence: TGCAGCGTCGCGGGGACAGGAGCAACTAATGAAAAACTGTTTTTT. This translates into CSVAGTGATNEKLFF. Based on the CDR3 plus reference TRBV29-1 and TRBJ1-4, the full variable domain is SAVISQKPSRDICQRGTSLTIQCQVDSQVTMMFWYRQQPGQSLTLIATANQGSEATYESGFVIDKFPISRPNLTFSTLTVSNMSPEDSSIYLCSVAGTGATNEKLFFGSGTQLSVL.

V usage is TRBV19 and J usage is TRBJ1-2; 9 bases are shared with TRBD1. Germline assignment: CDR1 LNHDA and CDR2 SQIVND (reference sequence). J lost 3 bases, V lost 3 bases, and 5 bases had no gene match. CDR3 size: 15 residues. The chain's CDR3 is CASSIPRTGDYGYTF. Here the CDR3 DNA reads TGTGCCAGTAGTATCCCCAGGACAGGGGACTATGGCTACACCTTC.

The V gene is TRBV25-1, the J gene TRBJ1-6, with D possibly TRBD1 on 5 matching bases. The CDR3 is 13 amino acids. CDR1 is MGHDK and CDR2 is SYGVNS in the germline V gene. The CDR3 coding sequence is TGTGCGCACCGACAGACAGATAATTCACCCCTCCACTTT. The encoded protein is CAHRQTDNSPLHF.

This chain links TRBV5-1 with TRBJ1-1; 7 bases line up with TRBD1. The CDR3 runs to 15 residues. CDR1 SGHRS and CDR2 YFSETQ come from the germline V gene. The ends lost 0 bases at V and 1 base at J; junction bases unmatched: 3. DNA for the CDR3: TGCGCCAGCAGCTTGGAGGGACAGCCGAACACTGAAGCTTTCTTT. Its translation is CASSLEGQPNTEAFF.